This T cell receptor (beta chain) was observed in a study of blood T cell repertoires in COVID-19. This CDR3 comprises 12 residues. The germline V and J ends were trimmed by 1 base and 8 bases, with 8 bases remaining between them. Measured with immunoSEQ multiplex PCR; TCRdb has only the in-frame clones, and not every one. This table holds about 380,000 clones, approximately 77% found once. The sequenced sample consisted of peripheral blood. The genes are TRBV12-3 or TRBV12-4 and TRBJ1-1; D ambiguous. This clonotype was obtained from a human donor with acute or convalescent COVID-19. The donor label of this sample is uncertain. CDR3 bases: TGTGCCAGCAGTTTAGGGGCCAGAGAAGCTTTCTTT. It yields the protein CASSLGAREAFF.